This entry describes one T cell receptor (beta chain). This sample stems from a study of control samples from healthy donors and cancer patients. Sequenced by immunoSEQ multiplex PCR; TCRdb stores in-frame clones only, minus some. The repertoire includes around 76,000 clones, 89% of them detected once, and 9.5% sits in the top ten. CDR1 is MGHDK, CDR2 SYGVNS, per germline. The trim removed 4 bases at V and 6 bases at J, leaving 2 bases unmatched. The CDR3 extends over 12 amino acids. This receptor was identified in a woman in her 50s with colorectal cancer. The chain employs TRBV25-1 and TRBJ1-2, with 7 nucleotides matching TRBD1. Input material: PBMCs. CDR3 nucleotides: TGTGCCAGCAGTGGGGACAGAGATGGCTACACCTTC. This sequence encodes CASSGDRDGYTF.